Listed here is a single T cell receptor beta chain. TCRdb's copy holds only in-frame clones and misses some; the assay was immunoSEQ multiplex PCR. The sample lists approximately 99,000 clones; less than 90% were seen once. This sample is part of a study of blood T cell repertoires in COVID-19. The CDR3 has 18 amino acids. V lost 3 bases and J 7 bases, leaving 22 bases between the germline ends. CDR1 and CDR2 (germline): SGHVS, FNYEAQ. The clonotype originates from a man in his 70s with active or convalescent COVID-19. The sequencing sample was made of peripheral blood. V and J are TRBV7-6 and TRBJ1-6; possibly TRBD1 for D (6 bases). The CDR3 DNA reads as TGTGCCAGCAGCTTGAGTCCGGGGGGCGAAGGTTGGAATTCACCCCTCCACTTT. As protein: CASSLSPGGEGWNSPLHF.